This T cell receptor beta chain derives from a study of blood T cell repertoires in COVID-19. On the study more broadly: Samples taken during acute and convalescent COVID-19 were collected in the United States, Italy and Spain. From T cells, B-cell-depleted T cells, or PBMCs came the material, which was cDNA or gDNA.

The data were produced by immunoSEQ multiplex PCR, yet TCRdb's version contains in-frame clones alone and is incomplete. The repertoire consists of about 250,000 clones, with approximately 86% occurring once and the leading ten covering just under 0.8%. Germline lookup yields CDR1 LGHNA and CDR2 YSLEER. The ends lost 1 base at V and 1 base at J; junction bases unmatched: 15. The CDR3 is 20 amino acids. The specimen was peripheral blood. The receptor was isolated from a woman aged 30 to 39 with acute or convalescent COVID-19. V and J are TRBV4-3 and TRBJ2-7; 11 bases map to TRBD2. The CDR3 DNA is TGCGCCAGCAGCCAAGTAATGGGGCGCCTAGCGGGAGGCAAATCCTACGAGCAGTACTTC. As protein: CASSQVMGRLAGGKSYEQYF.